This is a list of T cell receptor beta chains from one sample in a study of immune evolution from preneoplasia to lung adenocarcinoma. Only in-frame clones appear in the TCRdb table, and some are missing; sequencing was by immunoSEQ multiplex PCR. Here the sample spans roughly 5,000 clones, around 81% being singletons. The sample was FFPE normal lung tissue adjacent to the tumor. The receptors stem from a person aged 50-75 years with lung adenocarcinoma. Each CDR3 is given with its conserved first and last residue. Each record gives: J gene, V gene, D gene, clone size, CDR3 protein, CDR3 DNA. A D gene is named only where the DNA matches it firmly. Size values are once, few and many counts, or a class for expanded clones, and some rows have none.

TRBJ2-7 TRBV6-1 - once CASSPWTATYEQYF TGTGCCAGCAGCCCCTGGACAGCGACCTACGAGCAGTACTTC
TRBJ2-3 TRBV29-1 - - CSVVLPADTQYF TGCAGCGTTGTTCTGCCCGCAGATACGCAGTATTTT
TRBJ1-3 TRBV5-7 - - CASSLGQGRF TGTGCCAGCAGCTTGGGGCAGGGGCGATTT
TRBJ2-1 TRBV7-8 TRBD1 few CASSLQTGTGNNEQFF TGTGCCAGCAGCTTGCAGACCGGGACAGGGAACAATGAGCAGTTCTTC
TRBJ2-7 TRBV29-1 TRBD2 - CSATSDYEQYF TGCAGCGCCACTAGCGACTACGAGCAGTACTTC
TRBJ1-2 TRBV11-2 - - CASSLDSYYGYTF TGTGCCAGCAGCTTAGACAGCTACTATGGCTACACCTTC
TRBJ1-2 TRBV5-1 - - CASSSSGDGYTF TGCGCCAGCAGCTCCTCAGGGGATGGCTACACCTTC
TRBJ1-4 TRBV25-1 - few CASKYGSDEKLFF TGTGCCAGCAAGTATGGGTCGGATGAAAAACTGTTTTTT
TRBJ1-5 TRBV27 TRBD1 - CASSPTGQSNQPQHF TGTGCCAGCAGCCCTACGGGACAGAGCAATCAGCCCCAGCATTTT
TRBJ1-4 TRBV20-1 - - CSARTGEKLFF TGCAGTGCCAGGACGGGCGAAAAACTGTTTTTT
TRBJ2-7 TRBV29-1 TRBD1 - CSVEDRKGALRNEQYF TGCAGCGTTGAAGATAGGAAGGGGGCGCTTCGTAACGAGCAGTACTTC
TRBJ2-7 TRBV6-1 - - CASSRTVPSYEQYF TGTGCCAGCAGCCGGACAGTCCCCTCCTACGAGCAGTACTTC
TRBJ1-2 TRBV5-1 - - CASSLGIPRYGYTF TGCGCCAGCAGCTTAGGAATCCCGAGGTATGGCTACACCTTC
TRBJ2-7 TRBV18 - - CASSVKVSSYEQYF TGTGCCAGCTCCGTCAAGGTGAGCTCCTACGAGCAGTACTTC
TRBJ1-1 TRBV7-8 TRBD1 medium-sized CASSLAGTGGEAFF TGTGCCAGCAGCTTAGCCGGGACAGGGGGCGAAGCTTTCTTT
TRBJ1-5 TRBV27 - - CASKGGHPSNSNQPQHF TGTGCCAGCAAGGGAGGGCATCCCAGCAATAGCAATCAGCCCCAGCATTTT
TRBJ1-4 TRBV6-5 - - CASSYGGATNEKLFF TGTGCCAGCAGTTACGGGGGGGCGACTAATGAAAAACTGTTTTTT
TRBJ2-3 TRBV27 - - CASSLNPGSTDTQYF TGTGCCAGCAGTTTAAACCCAGGCAGCACAGATACGCAGTATTTT
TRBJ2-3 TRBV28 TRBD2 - CASSSREGRDTQYF TGTGCCAGCAGTTCCCGGGAGGGCCGGGATACGCAGTATTTT
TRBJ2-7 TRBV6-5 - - CASSYLPRSLPYEQYF TGTGCCAGCAGTTACCTACCTAGGTCGCTCCCCTACGAGCAGTACTTC
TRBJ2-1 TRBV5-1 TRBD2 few CASSGAGGYNEQFF TGCGCCAGCAGCGGAGCGGGAGGTTACAATGAGCAGTTCTTC
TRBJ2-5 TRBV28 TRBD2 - CASSPQREGGETQYF TGTGCCAGCAGTCCTCAGCGGGAGGGGGGGGAGACCCAGTACTTC
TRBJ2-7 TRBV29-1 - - CSVGVSYEQYF TGCAGCGTCGGGGTTAGCTACGAGCAGTACTTC
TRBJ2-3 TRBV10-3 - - CAIGGRDTQYF TGTGCCATCGGTGGGAGAGATACGCAGTATTTT
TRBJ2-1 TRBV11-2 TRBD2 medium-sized CASSFSGRAAEQFF TGTGCCAGCAGCTTTAGCGGGAGGGCCGCTGAGCAGTTCTTC
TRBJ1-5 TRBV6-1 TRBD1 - CASNRDSANQPQHF TGTGCCAGTAACCGGGACAGTGCCAATCAGCCCCAGCATTTT
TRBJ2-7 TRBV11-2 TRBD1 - CASSFRGNGEQYF TGTGCCAGCAGCTTCAGGGGGAACGGCGAGCAGTACTTC
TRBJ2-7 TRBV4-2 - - CASSQDASRKGAYEQYF TGTGCCAGCAGCCAAGACGCGAGCCGAAAAGGAGCCTACGAGCAGTACTTC
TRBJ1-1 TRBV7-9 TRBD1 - CASRKTGNGAFF TGTGCCAGCAGAAAGACAGGGAATGGAGCTTTCTTT
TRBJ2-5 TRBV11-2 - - CASSPRETQYF TGTGCCAGCAGCCCCAGGGAGACCCAGTACTTC
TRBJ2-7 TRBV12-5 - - CASGLGTYEQYF TGTGCTAGTGGTTTGGGAACCTACGAGCAGTACTTC
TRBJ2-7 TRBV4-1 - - CASSQERGPTYEQYF TGCGCCAGCAGCCAAGAGAGAGGGCCGACCTACGAGCAGTACTTC
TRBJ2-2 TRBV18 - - CASSTRGKGTTGELFF TGTGCCAGCTCAACCAGAGGCAAGGGGACCACCGGGGAGCTGTTTTTT